The T cell receptor beta chain described here comes from a study of CD8 T cells in ankylosing spondylitis. This clonotype was seen at least ten times. The antigen is unknown. Study conclusions and caveats: Disease-linked clones were found to be CD8+ and relatively rare in peripheral blood. Some of the motif variants had earlier been found in reactive arthritis patients' fluid and blood.

The CDR3 has 15 residues. Deletions cut 6 bases from V and 0 bases from J, with 12 bases between. CDR1 and CDR2 (germline): MNHEY, SMNVEV (reference sequence). TCRdb re-called the 5' RACE reads through MiXCR, storing one row per CDR3 protein. The sample includes about 280,000 distinct CDR3 sequences, about 19% seen only once; the top ten take roughly 8%. This TCR came from a male donor with ankylosing spondylitis or in good health (not recorded which). Sequenced input: blood, either unsorted or a sorted T cell fraction (not recorded which). The J gene is TRBJ2-1, the V gene TRBV27; D remains ambiguous. The CDR3 DNA follows: TGTGCCAGCAGCCCCTACGCAAGCTCCTACAATGAGCAGTTCTTC. This encodes CASSPYASSYNEQFF.